The 30 T cell receptor beta chains reported below all come from one sample, sequenced in a study of shared clonotypes between healthy human individuals. The data were produced by immunoSEQ multiplex PCR, yet TCRdb's version contains in-frame clones alone and is incomplete. Among some 2 million clones listed, roughly 94% were seen once. The sequenced sample was naive CD4+ T cells sorted from blood. Subset reported: CD45RA+ positively selected. The source is a man aged 18 to 30 in good health.

The V and J genes are TRBV2 and TRBJ1-1; D might be TRBD1 (5 bases). CDR1 is SNHLY and CDR2 is FYNNEI in the germline V gene. The CDR3 is 12 residues long. V lost 5 bases and J 7 bases, leaving 11 bases between the germline ends. The CDR3 DNA sequence: TGTGCCAGCAGTACAGGACCGAGTGAAGCTTTCTTT. Its translation: CASSTGPSEAFF.

This rearrangement joins TRBV2 to TRBJ2-2, with unresolved D. Trimming removed 8 bases at V and 3 bases at J, with 16 bases between. Per the germline V gene, CDR1 is SNHLY and CDR2 is FYNNEI. The length of the CDR3 is 15 residues. Written as DNA, the CDR3 is TGTGCCAGCGGCCAGTCCGGGTCGGACACCGGGGAGCTGTTTTTT. The encoded protein is CASGQSGSDTGELFF.

This chain uses TRBV19 with TRBJ1-3, with D perhaps TRBD1 (5 bases). This CDR3 region has 15 residues. Germline loops: CDR1 LNHDA, CDR2 SQIVND (reference sequence). The V end lost 5 bases, the J end lost 6 bases, and 17 bases lay between the germline ends. The CDR3 is CASSSPQGEKNTIYF. CDR3 nucleotide sequence: TGTGCCAGTAGTTCCCCGCAGGGCGAGAAAAACACCATATATTTT.

The chain is built from TRBV10-1 and TRBJ2-3; D is unclear. Deletions cut 3 bases from V and 5 bases from J, with 15 bases between. This CDR3 has 15 residues. Looked up from germline, CDR1 is WNHNN and CDR2 is SYGVQD (reference sequence). In DNA, the CDR3 is TGCGCCAGCAGTGAAGGCAGAGCACAGATAGATACGCAGTATTTT. This gives the protein CASSEGRAQIDTQYF.

V is TRBV6-5 and J is TRBJ2-7; D gene uncertain. V lost 6 bases, J lost 4 bases, and 7 bases lay in between. The CDR3 has 11 amino acids. Germline V gene sequence: CDR1 MNHEY, CDR2 SVGAGI. CDR3 bases: TGTGCCAGCAGGAGCTTTTACGAGCAGTACTTC. It translates to CASRSFYEQYF.

CDR3 DNA sequence: TGTGCCAGCAGCCCACAGGGGCTCCAAGAGACCCAGTACTTC. Encoded protein: CASSPQGLQETQYF. The chain couples TRBV28 to TRBJ2-5; 7 bases agree with TRBD1. V gave up 6 bases and J gave up 1 base; unmatched junction bases: 5. The length of the CDR3 is 14 residues. From germline, CDR1 is MDHEN and CDR2 SYDVKM.

Concerning this clone itself: At the DNA level, this CDR3 is encoded by other sequences in the same sample as well. The V gene is TRBV5-1, the J gene TRBJ2-5; D is possibly TRBD2 (6 bases). Trimming stripped 4 bases from V and 2 bases from J, with 12 bases between. The V gene's germline CDR1 is SGHRS and CDR2 YFSETQ. This CDR3 is 14 amino acids long. CDR3 loop: CASSPGLLQETQYF. Here the CDR3 DNA reads TGCGCCAGCAGCCCGGGACTGTTACAAGAGACCCAGTACTTC.

This chain links TRBV28 with TRBJ1-2; possible D gene TRBD1, 5 bases. V was clipped by 5 bases and J by 4 bases, with 20 bases between them. The germline V gene has CDR1 MDHEN and CDR2 SYDVKM. The CDR3 consists of 16 residues. CDR3 bases: TGTGCCAGCAGTACGATAGGGGCAGATCTTCCCTATGGCTACACCTTC. Its translation is CASSTIGADLPYGYTF.

The genes are TRBV28 and TRBJ1-6, with D maybe TRBD1 (6 bases). V was pared by 4 bases and J by 9 bases, with 16 bases between. This CDR3 contains 15 residues. In germline, CDR1 is MDHEN, CDR2 SYDVKM. CDR3 sequence: CASSSYRVLGSPLHF. CDR3 DNA: TGTGCCAGCAGTTCCTACAGGGTGCTGGGTTCACCCCTCCACTTT.

As concerns this clone: Just one base apart from a much larger clone, this may be a read error. This sample includes further DNA sequences coding for the same CDR3. This sequence joins TRBV11-2 and TRBJ1-1; possible D gene TRBD1, 6 bases. CDR1 is SGHAT, CDR2 FQNNGV, per germline. The CDR3 covers 15 residues. V shed 7 bases and J shed 4 bases, with 19 bases lying between them. The CDR3 nucleotides are TGTGCCAGCACCGACCCGCGGGGGGCGGTCACTGAAGCTTTCTTT. Translated, it gives CASTDPRGAVTEAFF.

The chain uses TRBV11-2 and TRBJ1-1, with D uncertain. Germline loops: CDR1 SGHAT, CDR2 FQNNGV. V lost 2 bases and J lost 11, with 15 bases in between. The CDR3 sequence is 13 residues long. The chain's CDR3 is CASSLQLSGIAFF. The CDR3 DNA reads as TGTGCCAGCAGCTTACAACTATCTGGAATCGCTTTCTTT.

Concerning this clone itself: Within the sample, other DNA sequences also encode this same CDR3. This chain connects TRBV27 to TRBJ1-1, with TRBD1 matching 7 bases. Germline V gives CDR1 MNHEY, CDR2 SMNVEV (reference sequence). The CDR3 loop spans 14 amino acids. With 5 bases clipped from V and 4 bases from J, the junction kept 7 bases outside the gene matches. The CDR3 DNA is TGTGCCAGCAGTCGAGACAGGGAGGGCACTGAAGCTTTCTTT. Translation gives CASSRDREGTEAFF.

This clone appeared a single time. This chain uses TRBV30 with TRBJ1-3; no firm D call. Germline assignment: CDR1 GTSNPN and CDR2 SVGIG (reference sequence). The CDR3 sequence is 13 residues long. The V end lost 0 bases, the J end lost 4 bases, and 7 bases lay between the germline ends. The CDR3 region has the DNA TGTGCCTGGAGTGTAGGACGGGGAAACACCATATATTTT. This gives the protein CAWSVGRGNTIYF.

The chain uses TRBV11-2 and TRBJ2-5; 8 positions match TRBD1. Germline lookup yields CDR1 SGHAT and CDR2 FQNNGV. The CDR3 spans 14 residues. With V trimmed by 6 bases and J by 4 bases, 7 bases remained unmatched. The DNA for the CDR3 is TGTGCCAGCAGACGAGGACAGGGCCCAGAGACCCAGTACTTC. It specifies CASRRGQGPETQYF.

The rearrangement joins TRBV30 to TRBJ2-3; D is possibly TRBD1 (5 bases). The length of the CDR3 is 15 residues. The germline CDR1 and CDR2 sequences are GTSNPN and SVGIG (reference sequence). V was cut by 0 bases and J by 2 bases, with 12 bases left in between. In DNA, the CDR3 is TGTGCCTGGAGTGTGGGGCTTTGGGACACAGATACGCAGTATTTT. It specifies CAWSVGLWDTDTQYF. The whole variable domain, remainder taken from reference TRBV30 and TRBJ2-3, is SQTIHQWPATLVQPVGSPLSLECTVEGTSNPNLYWYRQAAGRGLQLLFYSVGIGQISSEVPQNLSASRPQDRQFILSSKKLLLSDSGFYLCAWSVGLWDTDTQYFGPGTRLTVL.

V is TRBV4-3 and J is TRBJ2-5, with D perhaps TRBD2 (5 bases). With 2 bases removed from V and 3 bases from J, the gap between germline ends came to 7 bases. The length of the CDR3 is 13 residues. CDR1 LGHNA and CDR2 YSLEER come from the germline V gene. The CDR3 region has the DNA TGCGCCAGCAGCCAAACTAGAAAAGAGACCCAGTACTTC. Its translation: CASSQTRKETQYF.

The chain has TRBV9 and TRBJ1-6; TRBD1 matches at 9 bases. The CDR3 consists of 14 residues. Germline values: CDR1 SGDLS, CDR2 YYNGEE. V shed 2 bases and J 10 bases; nucleotides not matched to a gene: 4. CDR3 protein: CASSVGQGKSPLHF. In DNA, the CDR3 is TGTGCCAGCAGCGTCGGACAGGGGAAGTCACCCCTCCACTTT.

The genes are TRBV5-4 and TRBJ2-7; 7 positions match TRBD2. The germline V gene encodes CDR1 SGHNT and CDR2 YYREEE (reference sequence). V lost 2 bases, J lost 6 bases, and 5 bases stayed unmatched. The CDR3 extends over 13 amino acids. CDR3 region: CASSFQTSREQYF. CDR3 nucleotides: TGTGCCAGCAGCTTTCAGACTAGCCGCGAGCAGTACTTC.

The chain employs TRBV7-2 and TRBJ1-1; 7 bases agree with TRBD1. The CDR3 extends over 14 amino acids. V lost 6 bases to trimming and J lost 5 bases; unmatched junction nucleotides: 9. CDR1 is SGHTA, CDR2 FQGNSA, per germline. The CDR3 is CASSPRQGLTEAFF. CDR3 sequence (DNA): TGTGCCAGCAGTCCACGACAGGGACTGACTGAAGCTTTCTTT. The variable domain in full, completed from reference TRBV7-2 and TRBJ1-1, reads GAGVSQSPSNKVTEKGKDVELRCDPISGHTALYWYRQSLGQGLEFLIYFQGNSAPDKSGLPSDRFSAERTGGSVSTLTIQRTQQEDSAVYLCASSPRQGLTEAFFGQGTRLTVV.

This sequence joins TRBV5-1 and TRBJ2-1; possible D gene TRBD2, 7 bases. Between the trimmed V and J ends, which lost 6 bases and 6 bases, there was a span of 19 bases. Looked up from germline, CDR1 is SGHRS and CDR2 is YFSETQ. The CDR3 has 15 amino acids. CDR3 in DNA: TGCGCCAGCACTCGGGGGGCTTCACTCTCCAATGAGCAGTTCTTC. Translated, it gives CASTRGASLSNEQFF.

In this sample, this clone turned up once. V gene TRBV5-1 combines with J gene TRBJ2-7; D is tentatively TRBD1 or TRBD2 (5 bases each). The germline CDR1 and CDR2 sequences are SGHRS and YFSETQ. The CDR3 is 14 amino acids. V was trimmed by 4 bases and J by 0 bases, leaving 11 bases between them. CDR3 protein: CASSRSGSSYEQYF. CDR3 bases: TGCGCCAGCAGCCGGTCAGGGAGCTCCTACGAGCAGTACTTC.

The chain's CDR3 is CASSYSSWGRSTEAFF. CDR3 bases: TGTGCCAGCAGTTACTCGTCTTGGGGGCGGAGCACTGAAGCTTTCTTT. The chain uses TRBV6-5 and TRBJ1-1; possibly TRBD1 for D (6 bases). From germline, CDR1 is MNHEY and CDR2 SVGAGI. The CDR3 has 16 residues. V was trimmed by 0 bases and J by 4 bases, leaving 15 bases between them.

The chain employs TRBV25-1 and TRBJ2-6; D is undetermined. Germline values: CDR1 MGHDK, CDR2 SYGVNS. The CDR3 loop spans 13 amino acids. V gave up 5 bases and J gave up 0 bases, with 2 bases separating them. The CDR3 here is CASSSSGANVLTF. The DNA of the CDR3 is TGTGCCAGCAGTAGCTCTGGGGCCAACGTCCTGACTTTC.

The J gene is TRBJ2-5, the V gene TRBV10-3; TRBD1 agrees at 8 bases. The better agreement between TRBJ2-7 and the DNA end casts doubt on the J call. The CDR3 runs 14 residues. CDR1 is ENHRY, CDR2 SYGVKD, per germline. As DNA, the CDR3 is TGTGCCATCAGCCCGGGACAGGCCGCCTACGAGCAGTACTTC. Encoded protein: CAISPGQAAYEQYF.

The rearrangement uses TRBV2 and TRBJ2-6; D is undetermined. This CDR3 has 13 amino acids. V lost 6 bases and J lost 1, with 4 bases in between. The germline gives CDR1 SNHLY, CDR2 FYNNEI. In DNA form, the CDR3 reads TGTGCCAGCAGGGGGTCTGGGGCCAACGTCCTGACTTTC. Translation: CASRGSGANVLTF.

The chain is built from TRBV5-1 and TRBJ1-5; D might be TRBD1 (5 bases). The CDR3 sequence is 13 residues long. Trimming took 0 bases from V and 6 from J, leaving 7 bases between them. CDR1 SGHRS and CDR2 YFSETQ come from the germline V gene. CDR3 loop: CASSLVGVQPQHF. The CDR3 DNA reads TGCGCCAGCAGCTTGGTAGGGGTTCAGCCCCAGCATTTT.

This chain uses TRBV11-2 with TRBJ1-1, with 10 positions matching TRBD1. V lost 0 bases and J lost 0; bases outside the gene matches: 7. The CDR3 is 18 amino acids. Germline CDR1 SGHAT, CDR2 FQNNGV. The CDR3 here is CASSLEKGGTGVNTEAFF. The CDR3, as DNA: TGTGCCAGCAGCTTAGAAAAGGGTGGGACAGGGGTGAACACTGAAGCTTTCTTT.

The chain employs TRBV6-1 and TRBJ2-5; D gene ambiguous. CDR1 is MNHNS and CDR2 is SASEGT in the germline V gene. V was trimmed by 6 bases and J by 1 base, leaving 15 bases between them. The CDR3 runs 15 residues. This CDR3 reads CASRVGGRSQETQYF. CDR3 DNA: TGTGCCAGCAGGGTGGGCGGACGGAGCCAAGAGACCCAGTACTTC.

This chain connects TRBV7-2 to TRBJ2-3; TRBD2 agrees at 11 bases. Germline V gene lookup returns CDR1 SGHTA and CDR2 FQGNSA. After removal of 5 bases from V and 0 bases from J, the junction contained 4 bases not matched to a gene. This CDR3 has 16 residues. CDR3 residues: CASSGLAGPSTDTQYF. Written as DNA, the CDR3 is TGTGCCAGCAGCGGACTAGCGGGTCCTAGCACAGATACGCAGTATTTT.

The chain couples TRBV16 to TRBJ1-2; 8 nucleotides match TRBD1. Germline trimming cut 4 bases from V and 0 bases from J; bases unmatched to any gene: 1. CDR3 length: 14 residues. Per the germline V gene, CDR1 is KGHSY and CDR2 is FQNENV. The CDR3 region has the DNA TGTGCCAGCAGCCCGGACAGGGCTAACTATGGCTACACCTTC. Amino acids: CASSPDRANYGYTF.